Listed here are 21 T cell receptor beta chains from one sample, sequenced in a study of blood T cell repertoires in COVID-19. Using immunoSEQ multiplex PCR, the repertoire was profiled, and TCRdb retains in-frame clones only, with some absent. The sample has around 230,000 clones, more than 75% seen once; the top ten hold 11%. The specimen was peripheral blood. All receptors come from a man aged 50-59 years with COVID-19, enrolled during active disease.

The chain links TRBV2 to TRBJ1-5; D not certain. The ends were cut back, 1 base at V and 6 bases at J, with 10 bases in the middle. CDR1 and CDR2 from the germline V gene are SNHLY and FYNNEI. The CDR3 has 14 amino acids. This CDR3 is CASSEGEAGQPQHF. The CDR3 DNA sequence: TGTGCCAGCAGTGAAGGGGAGGCGGGTCAGCCCCAGCATTTT. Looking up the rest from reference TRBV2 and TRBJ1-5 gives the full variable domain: EPEVTQTPSHQVTQMGQEVILRCVPISNHLYFYWYRQILGQKVEFLVSFYNNEISEKSEIFDDQFSVERPDGSNFTLKIRSTKLEDSAMYFCASSEGEAGQPQHFGDGTRLSIL.

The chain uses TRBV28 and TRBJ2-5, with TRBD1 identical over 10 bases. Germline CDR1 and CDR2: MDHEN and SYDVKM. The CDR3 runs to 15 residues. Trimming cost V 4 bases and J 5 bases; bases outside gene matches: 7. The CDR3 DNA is TGTGCCAGCAGTTCCGACAGGGGGCTTACGGAGACCCAGTACTTC. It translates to CASSSDRGLTETQYF.

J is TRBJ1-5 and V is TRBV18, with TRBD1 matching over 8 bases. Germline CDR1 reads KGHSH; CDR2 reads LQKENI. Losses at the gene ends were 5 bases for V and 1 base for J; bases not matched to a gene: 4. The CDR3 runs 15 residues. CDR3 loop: CASSSQGASNQPQHF. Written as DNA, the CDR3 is TGTGCCAGCTCATCGCAGGGGGCCAGCAATCAGCCCCAGCATTTT. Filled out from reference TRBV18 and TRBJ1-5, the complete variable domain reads NAGVMQNPRHLVRRRGQEARLRCSPMKGHSHVYWYRQLPEEGLKFMVYLQKENIIDESGMPKERFSAEFPKEGPSILRIQQVVRGDSAAYFCASSSQGASNQPQHFGDGTRLSIL.

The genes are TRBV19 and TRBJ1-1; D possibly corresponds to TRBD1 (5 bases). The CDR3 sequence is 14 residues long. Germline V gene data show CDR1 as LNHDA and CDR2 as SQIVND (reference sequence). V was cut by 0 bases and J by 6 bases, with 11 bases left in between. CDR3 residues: CASSIDLRGAEAFF. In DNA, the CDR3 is TGTGCCAGTAGTATAGATCTCCGGGGGGCTGAAGCTTTCTTT.

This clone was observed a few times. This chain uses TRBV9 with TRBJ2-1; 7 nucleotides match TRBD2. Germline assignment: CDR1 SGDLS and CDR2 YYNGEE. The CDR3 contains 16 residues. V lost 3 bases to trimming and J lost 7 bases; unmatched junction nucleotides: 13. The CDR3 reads CASSGRDYLGGNEQFF. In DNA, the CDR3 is TGTGCCAGCAGCGGCAGGGACTACCTCGGGGGGAATGAGCAGTTCTTC. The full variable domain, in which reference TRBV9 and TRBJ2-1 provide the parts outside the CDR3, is DSGVTQTPKHLITATGQRVTLRCSPRSGDLSVYWYQQSLDQGLQFLIQYYNGEERAKGNILERFSAQQFPDLHSELNLSSLELGDSALYFCASSGRDYLGGNEQFFGPGTRLTVL.

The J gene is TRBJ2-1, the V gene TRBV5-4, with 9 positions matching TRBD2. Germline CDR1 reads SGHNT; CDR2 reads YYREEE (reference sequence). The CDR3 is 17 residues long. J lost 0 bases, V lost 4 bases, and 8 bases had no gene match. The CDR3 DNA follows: TGTGCCAGCAGCCCCCGTAGCGGGGGCCGCTCCTACAATGAGCAGTTCTTC. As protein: CASSPRSGGRSYNEQFF. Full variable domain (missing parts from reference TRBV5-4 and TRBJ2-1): ETGVTQSPTHLIKTRGQQVTLRCSSQSGHNTVSWYQQALGQGPQFIFQYYREEENGRGNFPPRFSGLQFPNYSSELNVNALELDDSALYLCASSPRSGGRSYNEQFFGPGTRLTVL.

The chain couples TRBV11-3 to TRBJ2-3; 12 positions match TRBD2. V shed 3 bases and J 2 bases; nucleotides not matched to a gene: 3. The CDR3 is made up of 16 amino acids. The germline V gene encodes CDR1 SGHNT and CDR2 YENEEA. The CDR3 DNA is TGTGCCAGCAGCTTCGGACTAGCGGGACTCACAGATACGCAGTATTTT. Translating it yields CASSFGLAGLTDTQYF.

The CDR3 sequence is CASSYAETYEQYF. CDR3 DNA: TGTGCCAGCAGTTACGCGGAAACCTACGAGCAGTACTTC. The V and J genes are TRBV6-6 and TRBJ2-7; D uncertain. There are 13 residues in the CDR3. The germline V gene has CDR1 MNHNY and CDR2 SVGAGI (reference sequence). V lost 2 bases and J lost 2, with 7 bases in between.

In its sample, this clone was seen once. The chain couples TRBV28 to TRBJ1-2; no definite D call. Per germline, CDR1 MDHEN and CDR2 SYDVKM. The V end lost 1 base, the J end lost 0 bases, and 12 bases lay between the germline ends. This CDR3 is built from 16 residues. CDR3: CASSLYFQAANYGYTF. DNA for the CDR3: TGTGCCAGCAGTTTATATTTCCAGGCAGCTAACTATGGCTACACCTTC.

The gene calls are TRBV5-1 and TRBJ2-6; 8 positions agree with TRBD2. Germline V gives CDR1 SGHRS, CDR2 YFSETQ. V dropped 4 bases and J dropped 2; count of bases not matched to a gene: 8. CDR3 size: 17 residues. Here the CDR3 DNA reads TGCGCCAGCAGCCCGGGAGGGGGGGGCGCTGGGGCCAACGTCCTGACTTTC. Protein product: CASSPGGGGAGANVLTF.

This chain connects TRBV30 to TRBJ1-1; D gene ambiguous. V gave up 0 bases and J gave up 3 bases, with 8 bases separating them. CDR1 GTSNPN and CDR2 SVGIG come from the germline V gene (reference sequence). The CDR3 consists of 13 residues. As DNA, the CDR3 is TGTGCCTGGAGTGTACTAGGTTACACTGAAGCTTTCTTT. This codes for CAWSVLGYTEAFF.

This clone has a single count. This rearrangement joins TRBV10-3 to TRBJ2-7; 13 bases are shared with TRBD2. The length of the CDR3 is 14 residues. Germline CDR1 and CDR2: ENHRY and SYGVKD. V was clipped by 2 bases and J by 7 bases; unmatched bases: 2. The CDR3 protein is CAISEGLAGAEQYF. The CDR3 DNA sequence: TGTGCCATCAGTGAGGGACTAGCGGGGGCAGAGCAGTACTTC.

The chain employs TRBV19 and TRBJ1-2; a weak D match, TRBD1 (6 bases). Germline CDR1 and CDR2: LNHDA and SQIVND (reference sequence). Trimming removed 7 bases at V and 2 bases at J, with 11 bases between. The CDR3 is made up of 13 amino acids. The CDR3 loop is CASTPGTNYGYTF. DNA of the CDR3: TGTGCCAGTACCCCCGGGACAAACTATGGCTACACCTTC.

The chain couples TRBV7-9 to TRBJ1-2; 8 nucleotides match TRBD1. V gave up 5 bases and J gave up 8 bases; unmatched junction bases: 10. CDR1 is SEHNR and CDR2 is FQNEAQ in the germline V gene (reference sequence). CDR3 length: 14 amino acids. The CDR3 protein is CASSDRTGLGGYTF. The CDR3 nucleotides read TGTGCCAGCAGCGACCGGACAGGGCTTGGAGGCTACACCTTC.

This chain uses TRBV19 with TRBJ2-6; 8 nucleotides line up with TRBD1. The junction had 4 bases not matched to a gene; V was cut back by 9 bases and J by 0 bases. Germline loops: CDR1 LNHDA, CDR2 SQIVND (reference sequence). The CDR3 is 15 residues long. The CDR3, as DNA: TGTGCCAGCCGAGACAGGGGCTCTGGGGCCAACGTCCTGACTTTC. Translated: CASRDRGSGANVLTF.

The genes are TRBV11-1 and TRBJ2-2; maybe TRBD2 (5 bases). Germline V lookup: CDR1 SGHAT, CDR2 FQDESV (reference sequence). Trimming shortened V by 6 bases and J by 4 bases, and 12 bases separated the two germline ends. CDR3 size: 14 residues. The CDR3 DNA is TGTGCCAGCAGTCCCTCCCGGGGCACCGGGGAGCTGTTTTTT. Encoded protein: CASSPSRGTGELFF.

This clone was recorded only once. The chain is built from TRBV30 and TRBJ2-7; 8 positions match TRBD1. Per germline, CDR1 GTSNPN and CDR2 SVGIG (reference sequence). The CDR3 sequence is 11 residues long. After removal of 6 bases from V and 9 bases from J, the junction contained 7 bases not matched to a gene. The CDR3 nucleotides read TGTGCCTGTGGCCAGGGGGCCGTGCAGTACTTC. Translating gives CACGQGAVQYF.

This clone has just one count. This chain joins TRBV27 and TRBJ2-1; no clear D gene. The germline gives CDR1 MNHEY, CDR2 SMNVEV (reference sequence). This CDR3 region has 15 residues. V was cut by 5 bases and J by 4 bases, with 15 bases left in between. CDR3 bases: TGTGCCAGCAGTCGTTGGGCCGACAAGTACAATGAGCAGTTCTTC. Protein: CASSRWADKYNEQFF.

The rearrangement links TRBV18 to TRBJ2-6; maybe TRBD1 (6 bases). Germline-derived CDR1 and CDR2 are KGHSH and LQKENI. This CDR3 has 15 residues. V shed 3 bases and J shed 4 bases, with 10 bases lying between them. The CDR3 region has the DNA TGTGCCAGCTCACCCAGGGGTACAGGGGCCAACGTCCTGACTTTC. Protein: CASSPRGTGANVLTF. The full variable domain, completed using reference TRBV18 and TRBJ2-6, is NAGVMQNPRHLVRRRGQEARLRCSPMKGHSHVYWYRQLPEEGLKFMVYLQKENIIDESGMPKERFSAEFPKEGPSILRIQQVVRGDSAAYFCASSPRGTGANVLTFGAGSRLTVL.

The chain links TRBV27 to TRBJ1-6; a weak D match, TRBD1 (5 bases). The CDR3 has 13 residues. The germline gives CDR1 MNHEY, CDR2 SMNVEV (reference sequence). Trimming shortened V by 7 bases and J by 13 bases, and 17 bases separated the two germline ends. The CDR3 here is CASTQRGAGPLHF. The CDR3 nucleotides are TGTGCCAGCACTCAACGAGGAGCAGGGCCCCTCCACTTT.

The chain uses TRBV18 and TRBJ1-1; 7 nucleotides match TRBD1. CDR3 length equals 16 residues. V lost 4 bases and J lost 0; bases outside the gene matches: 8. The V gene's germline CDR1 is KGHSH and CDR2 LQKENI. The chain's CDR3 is CASSQRLGQMNTEAFF. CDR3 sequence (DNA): TGTGCCAGCTCACAACGGCTGGGACAGATGAACACTGAAGCTTTCTTT. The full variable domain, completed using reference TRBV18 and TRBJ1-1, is NAGVMQNPRHLVRRRGQEARLRCSPMKGHSHVYWYRQLPEEGLKFMVYLQKENIIDESGMPKERFSAEFPKEGPSILRIQQVVRGDSAAYFCASSQRLGQMNTEAFFGQGTRLTVV.